This entry concerns a single TCR beta chain. Its antigen is undetermined. On sorted subsets, replicate PCRs used 200 to 250 ng DNA, or some 27,000 T cell genomes. Sequenced by immunoSEQ multiplex PCR; TCRdb stores in-frame clones only, minus some. Of around 1.9 million clones listed, roughly 95% were seen once; the top ten hold more than 1.5%. CDR1 and CDR2 (germline): MNHEY, SVGAGI. This CDR3 is 15 amino acids long. Unmatched junction bases numbered 9, after V lost 5 bases and J lost 2 bases. The entry originates in a study of shared clonotypes between healthy human individuals. Study-level information: Each donor had three CD4 naive, three CD4 memory, two CD8 naive and one CD8 memory plate. Study-level results: Compared with clonotypes that all four donors shared, non-shared clonotypes had lower generation probabilities.

Cells designated naive CD8 were CD45RO-negative and were positively selected for CCR7, with terminally differentiated effector memory CD45RA+ cells excluded. The sample consisted of naive CD8+ T cells from PBMCs. The V call is TRBV6-5, the J call TRBJ2-7; 7 nucleotides align to TRBD1. This receptor was identified in a man aged 18 to 30 in good health. Some clones in this sample may be carry-over from other donors' samples. DNA of the CDR3: TGTGCCAGCAGTATACTGGCCGGGACAGCCTACGAGCAGTACTTC. Amino acids: CASSILAGTAYEQYF.